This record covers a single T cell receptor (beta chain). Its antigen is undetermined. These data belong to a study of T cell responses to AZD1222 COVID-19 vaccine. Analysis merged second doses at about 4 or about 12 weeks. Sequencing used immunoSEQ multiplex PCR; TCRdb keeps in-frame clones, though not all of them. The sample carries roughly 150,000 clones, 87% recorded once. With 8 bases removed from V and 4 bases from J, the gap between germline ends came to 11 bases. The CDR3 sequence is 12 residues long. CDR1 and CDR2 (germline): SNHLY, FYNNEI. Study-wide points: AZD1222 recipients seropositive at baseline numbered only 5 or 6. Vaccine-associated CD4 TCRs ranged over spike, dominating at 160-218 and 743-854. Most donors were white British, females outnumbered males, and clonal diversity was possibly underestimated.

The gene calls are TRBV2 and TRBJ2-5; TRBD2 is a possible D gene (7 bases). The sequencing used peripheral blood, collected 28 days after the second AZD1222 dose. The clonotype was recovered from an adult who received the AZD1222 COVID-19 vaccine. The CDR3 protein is CASRGGGETQYF. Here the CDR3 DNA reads TGTGCCAGCCGGGGAGGGGGAGAGACCCAGTACTTC. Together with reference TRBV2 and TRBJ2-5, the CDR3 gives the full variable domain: EPEVTQTPSHQVTQMGQEVILRCVPISNHLYFYWYRQILGQKVEFLVSFYNNEISEKSEIFDDQFSVERPDGSNFTLKIRSTKLEDSAMYFCASRGGGETQYFGPGTRLLVL.